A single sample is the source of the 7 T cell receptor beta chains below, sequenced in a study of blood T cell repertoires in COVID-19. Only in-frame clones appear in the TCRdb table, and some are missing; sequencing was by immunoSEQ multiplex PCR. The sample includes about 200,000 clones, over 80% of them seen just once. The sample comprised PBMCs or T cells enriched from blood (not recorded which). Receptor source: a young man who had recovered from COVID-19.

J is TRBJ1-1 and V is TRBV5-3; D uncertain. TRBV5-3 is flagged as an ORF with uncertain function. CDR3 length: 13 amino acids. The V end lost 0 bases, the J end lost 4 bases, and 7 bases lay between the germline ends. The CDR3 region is CARSLAQITEAFF. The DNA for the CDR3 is TGTGCCAGAAGCTTGGCTCAGATCACTGAAGCTTTCTTT.

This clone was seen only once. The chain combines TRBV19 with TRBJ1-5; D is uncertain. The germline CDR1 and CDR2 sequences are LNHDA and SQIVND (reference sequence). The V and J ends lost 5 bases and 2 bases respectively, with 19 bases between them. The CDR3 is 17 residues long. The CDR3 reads CASSPLDWKGGNQPQHF. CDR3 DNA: TGTGCCAGTAGTCCACTCGACTGGAAAGGTGGCAATCAGCCCCAGCATTTT.

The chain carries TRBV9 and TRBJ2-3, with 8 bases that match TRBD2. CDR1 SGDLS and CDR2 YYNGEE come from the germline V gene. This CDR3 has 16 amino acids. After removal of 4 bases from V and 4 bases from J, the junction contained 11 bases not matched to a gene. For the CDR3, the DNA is TGTGCCAGCAGCCCTACAGCGGGGGCATTGTCAGATACGCAGTATTTT. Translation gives CASSPTAGALSDTQYF.

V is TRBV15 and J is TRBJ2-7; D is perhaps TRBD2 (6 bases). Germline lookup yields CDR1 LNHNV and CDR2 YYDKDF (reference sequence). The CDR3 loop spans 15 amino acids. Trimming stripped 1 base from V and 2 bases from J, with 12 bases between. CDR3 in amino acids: CATSRAGVRTYEQYF. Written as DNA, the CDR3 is TGTGCCACCAGCAGAGCGGGAGTTCGCACCTACGAGCAGTACTTC.

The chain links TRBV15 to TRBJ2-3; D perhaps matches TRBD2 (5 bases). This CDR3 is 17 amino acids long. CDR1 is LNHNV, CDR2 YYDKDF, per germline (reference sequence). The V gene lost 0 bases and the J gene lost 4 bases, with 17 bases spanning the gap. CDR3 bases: TGTGCCACCAGCAGAGATGCGGCGTGGTTAGCGTCAGATACGCAGTATTTT. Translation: CATSRDAAWLASDTQYF.

The CDR3 here is CASRKSAANYGYTF. The CDR3 nucleotides are TGTGCCAGCAGAAAAAGTGCGGCTAACTATGGCTACACCTTC. The chain links TRBV3-1 (or the pseudogene TRBV3-2) to TRBJ1-2; D remains unclear. This CDR3 is 14 amino acids long. Germline V gene sequence: CDR1 LGHDT, CDR2 YNNKEL (reference sequence). The V end was cut by 6 bases, the J end by 0 bases, with 11 bases between.

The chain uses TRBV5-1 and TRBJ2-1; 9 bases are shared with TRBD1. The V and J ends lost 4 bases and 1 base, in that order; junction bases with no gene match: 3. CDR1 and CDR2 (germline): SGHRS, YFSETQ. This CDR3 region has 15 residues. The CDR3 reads CASSRQGDSYNEQFF. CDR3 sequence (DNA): TGCGCCAGCAGCCGACAGGGGGATTCCTACAATGAGCAGTTCTTC. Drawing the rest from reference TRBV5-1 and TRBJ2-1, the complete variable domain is KAGVTQTPRYLIKTRGQQVTLSCSPISGHRSVSWYQQTPGQGLQFLFEYFSETQRNKGNFPGRFSGRQFSNSRSEMNVSTLELGDSALYLCASSRQGDSYNEQFFGPGTRLTVL.